This T cell receptor beta chain was identified in a study of cytomegalovirus exposure and HLA in healthy donors. In the study overall: Inside one of the first data releases sat some 93 million unique TCRs taken from HLA-typed donors. Study-wide findings and caveats: In an earlier analysis, productive rearrangement rates for most beta V segments clustered near 87% or 30%.

This clone was seen just once. Its matching antigen is unknown. Germline assignment: CDR1 MNHNY and CDR2 SVGAGI (reference sequence). The CDR3 contains 16 residues. V shed 6 bases and J shed 3 bases, with 17 bases lying between them. Researchers ran the PCR with 60 Vbeta and 13 Jbeta primers. The method was immunoSEQ multiplex PCR; TCRdb's version includes in-frame clones alone and lacks a portion of them. The table has under 200,000 clones, roughly 84% seen once. The sequence came from a woman aged 45-60 years in good health and CMV-seropositive. The chain employs TRBV6-6 and TRBJ1-4; the D gene is possibly TRBD1 (5 bases). Sequencing was performed on PBMCs. CDR3 residues: CASSRTGGKANEKLFF. The CDR3 region has the DNA TGTGCCAGCAGCCGTACGGGGGGGAAGGCTAATGAAAAACTGTTTTTT.